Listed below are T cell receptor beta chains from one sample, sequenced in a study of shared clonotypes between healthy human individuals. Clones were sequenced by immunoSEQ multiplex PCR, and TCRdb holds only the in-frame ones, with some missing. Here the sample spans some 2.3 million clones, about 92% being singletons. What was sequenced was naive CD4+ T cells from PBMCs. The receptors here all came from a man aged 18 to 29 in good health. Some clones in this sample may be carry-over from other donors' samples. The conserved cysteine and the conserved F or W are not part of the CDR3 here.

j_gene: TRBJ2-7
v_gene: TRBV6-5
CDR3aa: ASNRDYEQY

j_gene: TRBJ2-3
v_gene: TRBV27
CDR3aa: ASSLSGVTDTQY

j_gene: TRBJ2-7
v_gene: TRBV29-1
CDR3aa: SVARQGPYEQY

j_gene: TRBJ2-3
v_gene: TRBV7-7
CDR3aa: ASSLGLAGATDTQY

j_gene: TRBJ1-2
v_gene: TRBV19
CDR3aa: ASSNLGAGTYGYT

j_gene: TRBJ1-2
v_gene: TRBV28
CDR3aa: ASSTLPYGYT

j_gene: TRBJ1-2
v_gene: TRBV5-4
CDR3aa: ASSPEPGARGYT

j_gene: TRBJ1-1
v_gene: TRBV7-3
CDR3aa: AIKRGASGTEAF

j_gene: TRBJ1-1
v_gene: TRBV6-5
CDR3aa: ASSLQVAGGAF

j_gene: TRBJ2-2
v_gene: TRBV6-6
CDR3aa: ASSYREAGELF

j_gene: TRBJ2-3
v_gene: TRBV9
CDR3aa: ASSPLGSGFLDTQY

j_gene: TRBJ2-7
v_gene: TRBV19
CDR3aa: ASSTSGGYYEQY

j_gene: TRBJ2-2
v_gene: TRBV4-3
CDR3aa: ASSQAATTNTGELF

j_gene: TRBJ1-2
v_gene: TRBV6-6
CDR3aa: ASSYFPGDDHT